The T cell receptor (beta chain) described here comes from a study of shared clonotypes between healthy human individuals. Study results and caveats: Richness estimates generally favored naive over memory subsets.

The germline V gene has CDR1 ENHRY and CDR2 SYGVKD. After removal of 6 bases from V and 2 bases from J, the junction contained 19 bases not matched to a gene. CDR3 length equals 19 residues. To note about this clone: Its matching antigen is unknown.

Adults of Caucasian background living in Nashville, Tennessee made up all donors. Deep-level assay runs were performed. Source study methods: Junction-only sequences without quality scores came from ImmunoSEQ, so filtering differed. Here immunoSEQ multiplex PCR was the method, and the copy in TCRdb shows in-frame clones only, minus some. That table supplies the V and J calls and clone size; D and trimming were determined from the DNA. Of roughly 1 million clones listed, roughly 70% are singletons. The source of this sequence is a young man in good health. The sample consisted of memory CD4+ T cells sorted from blood. Subset specified: CD45RA-negative fraction. The chain carries TRBV10-3 and TRBJ2-3; 8 nucleotides match TRBD2. The chain's CDR3 is CAIRTNPFSQRENTDTQYF. The CDR3 DNA reads as TGTGCCATCAGAACTAATCCCTTTTCTCAGCGGGAGAACACAGATACGCAGTATTTT.